Listed here are 19 T cell receptor beta chains from one sample, sequenced in a study of radiation and T cells in renal cell carcinoma. The treatment here: 15 Gy SBRT to primary tumor, nephrectomy 4 weeks later. Sequenced by immunoSEQ multiplex PCR; TCRdb stores in-frame clones only, minus some. The sample has 14,000 or so clones; 55% to 70% are singletons. Sequencing used tumor tissue, obtained from a patient whose treatment included radiotherapy and nephrectomy. The receptor set was obtained from a woman in her 70s with renal cell carcinoma.

The rearrangement links TRBV14 to TRBJ2-1, with 11 bases fitting TRBD1. CDR1 and CDR2 (germline): SGHDN, FVKESK. The CDR3 extends over 16 amino acids. J was trimmed by 7 bases and V by 4 bases; bases with no gene match: 9. The CDR3 protein is CASSPLGQGEANEQFF. In nucleotides, the CDR3 is TGTGCCAGCAGCCCCTTGGGACAGGGGGAGGCTAATGAGCAGTTCTTC.

This clone showed up just a few times. The chain recombines TRBV5-6 with TRBJ2-2; 7 bases match TRBD1. Per germline, CDR1 SGHDT and CDR2 YYEEEE. V trimming: 5 bases; J trimming: 5 bases; junction bases outside the gene matches: 9. The CDR3 covers 15 residues. CDR3 sequence: CASRSRGRSTGELFF. CDR3 nucleotides: TGTGCCAGCAGGTCAAGGGGGCGGTCGACCGGGGAGCTGTTTTTT.

In the case of this clone: The junction does not match germline at one end; this may be a read error. This chain connects TRBV5-4 to TRBJ1-2; 9 bases are shared with TRBD1. Per germline, CDR1 SGHNT and CDR2 YYREEE (reference sequence). The CDR3 is 15 amino acids. In nucleotides, the CDR3 is TGTGCCAGCAGACTGAGGACAGGGGCTAAGTATGGCTACACCTTC. Protein sequence: CASRLRTGAKYGYTF.

This clone has only a few counts. The chain couples TRBV6-6 to TRBJ2-7, with TRBD1 matching 7 bases. Trimming at V came to 8 bases and at J to 2 bases, leaving 6 bases not matched to a gene. Germline V gene sequence: CDR1 MNHNY, CDR2 SVGAGI (reference sequence). This CDR3 is built from 13 residues. CDR3 in amino acids: CASRTGPTYEQYF. The CDR3 DNA is TGTGCCAGCCGGACAGGCCCCACCTACGAGCAGTACTTC.

Points on this clone: A single base is all that separates this from a far larger clone, so a read error is likely. The sample contains more than one DNA sequence encoding this CDR3. The rearrangement joins TRBV6-5 to TRBJ2-7; D gene uncertain. The CDR3 extends over 14 amino acids. Trimming removed 5 bases at V and 3 bases at J, with 14 bases between. CDR1 MNHEY and CDR2 SVGAGI come from the germline V gene. The CDR3, as DNA: TGTGCCAGCAGTGTCGGGTGGCCGAGCTACGAGCAGTACTTC. Translation: CASSVGWPSYEQYF.

CDR3 sequence reads: CASSQVQGGTDTQYF. The CDR3 bases are TGTGCCAGCAGCCAAGTCCAAGGAGGCACAGATACGCAGTATTTT. The genes are TRBV4-2 and TRBJ2-3; D not certain. Trimming stripped 1 base from V and 1 base from J, with 9 bases between. This CDR3 is built from 15 residues. Germline assignment: CDR1 LGHNA and CDR2 YNFKEQ.

This clone was observed a few times. The V call is TRBV7-9, the J call TRBJ2-5; D is perhaps TRBD2 (6 bases). The CDR3 spans 13 residues. The germline V and J ends were trimmed by 4 bases and 6 bases, with 12 bases remaining between them. CDR1 is SEHNR and CDR2 is FQNEAQ in the germline V gene (reference sequence). In DNA, the CDR3 is TGTGCCAGCAGCTCGGAGGGTCAGCAGACCCAGTACTTC. It codes for CASSSEGQQTQYF.

The gene calls are TRBV5-4 and TRBJ2-3; TRBD2 agrees at 16 bases. The CDR3 is 15 residues long. Germline CDR1 reads SGHNT; CDR2 reads YYREEE (reference sequence). Trimming at V came to 0 bases and at J to 10 bases, leaving 2 bases not matched to a gene. The CDR3 loop reads CASSLEGLAGGPQYF. The CDR3 region has the DNA TGTGCCAGCAGCTTGGAGGGACTAGCGGGGGGGCCGCAGTATTTT.

This sequence joins TRBV19 and TRBJ2-2, with 7 bases fitting TRBD1. Germline CDR1 LNHDA, CDR2 SQIVND (reference sequence). The CDR3 is made up of 16 amino acids. V lost 1 base, J lost 5 bases, and 7 bases stayed unmatched. CDR3 in DNA: TGTGCCAGTAGTATAGTTACAGGGGTGGGGACCGGGGAGCTGTTTTTT. As protein: CASSIVTGVGTGELFF.

The chain carries TRBV11-2 and TRBJ1-1; 7 bases line up with TRBD1. The CDR3 is 13 amino acids. Germline V gene lookup returns CDR1 SGHAT and CDR2 FQNNGV. V shed 7 bases and J 5 bases; nucleotides not matched to a gene: 7. The CDR3 DNA reads as TGTGCCAGCAAACAGCAACAGGGGACTGAAGCTTTCTTT. Protein sequence: CASKQQQGTEAFF.

This clone appeared a few times. This sequence joins TRBV5-6 and TRBJ1-2; no reliable D call. The CDR3 is 14 residues long. V lost 3 bases and J 1 base, leaving 10 bases between the germline ends. The germline gives CDR1 SGHDT, CDR2 YYEEEE. The CDR3 nucleotides are TGTGCCAGCAGCTACGGACGGGTTAACTATGGCTACACCTTC. Translation: CASSYGRVNYGYTF.

This chain links TRBV7-9 with TRBJ2-2; no definite D call. Per the germline V gene, CDR1 is SEHNR and CDR2 is FQNEAQ (reference sequence). This CDR3 is built from 15 residues. Deletions cut 5 bases from V and 4 bases from J, with 14 bases between. CDR3 sequence (DNA): TGTGCCAGCAGCCCCCGCGGCTCCGGCACCGGGGAGCTGTTTTTT. Translation gives CASSPRGSGTGELFF.

This chain joins TRBV29-1 and TRBJ2-7; D not certain. Trimming stripped 3 bases from V and 6 bases from J, with 12 bases between. The CDR3 contains 12 residues. The germline V gene encodes CDR1 SQVTM and CDR2 ANQGSEA. The CDR3 sequence is CSVDVDGVEQYF. CDR3 sequence (DNA): TGCAGCGTTGATGTTGATGGGGTCGAGCAGTACTTC.

The rearrangement links TRBV5-1 to TRBJ2-7, with 7 bases fitting TRBD1. The CDR3 has 16 residues. Trimming removed 2 bases from V and 1 base from J; junction bases left unmatched: 9. From germline, CDR1 is SGHRS and CDR2 YFSETQ. The CDR3 sequence: CASSFIDRAGSYEQYF. The DNA for the CDR3 is TGCGCCAGCAGCTTCATCGACAGGGCTGGTTCCTACGAGCAGTACTTC.

The chain is built from TRBV9 and TRBJ2-2; D is unresolved. The germline CDR1 and CDR2 sequences are SGDLS and YYNGEE. The V end was cut by 3 bases, the J end by 3 bases, with 6 bases between. CDR3 length equals 13 residues. In DNA, the CDR3 is TGTGCCAGCAGCGATCCCTACACCGGGGAGCTGTTTTTT. It is translated as CASSDPYTGELFF. The full variable domain, rest sourced from reference TRBV9 and TRBJ2-2, is DSGVTQTPKHLITATGQRVTLRCSPRSGDLSVYWYQQSLDQGLQFLIQYYNGEERAKGNILERFSAQQFPDLHSELNLSSLELGDSALYFCASSDPYTGELFFGEGSRLTVL.

The chain recombines TRBV7-2 with TRBJ1-4; 7 nucleotides match TRBD1. The CDR3 spans 15 residues. The V gene end was trimmed by 1 base and the J gene end by 5 bases; junction bases not matched to a gene: 4. Germline CDR1 and CDR2: SGHTA and FQGNSA. The CDR3 reads CASSLVGRGNEKLFF. CDR3 nucleotide sequence: TGTGCCAGCAGCTTAGTTGGCAGGGGGAATGAAAAACTGTTTTTT. The variable domain in full, with the rest retrieved from reference TRBV7-2 and TRBJ1-4, is GAGVSQSPSNKVTEKGKDVELRCDPISGHTALYWYRQSLGQGLEFLIYFQGNSAPDKSGLPSDRFSAERTGGSVSTLTIQRTQQEDSAVYLCASSLVGRGNEKLFFGSGTQLSVL.

The chain links TRBV5-8 to TRBJ2-7, with 8 bases lining up with TRBD1. Germline lookup yields CDR1 SGHTS and CDR2 YDEGEE. This CDR3 spans 15 amino acids. J was trimmed by 5 bases and V by 4 bases; bases with no gene match: 11. The CDR3 reads CASSEDRAPPNEQYF. The CDR3 DNA is TGTGCCAGCAGCGAGGACAGGGCCCCCCCCAACGAGCAGTACTTC.

The chain couples TRBV7-2 to TRBJ2-1; D might be TRBD2 (7 bases). CDR1 is SGHTA, CDR2 FQGNSA, per germline. V lost 10 bases and J lost 0, with 13 bases in between. This CDR3 has 14 amino acids. The CDR3 DNA follows: TGTGCCACGGGGGGCCGGAGCTCCTACAATGAGCAGTTCTTC. Its protein is CATGGRSSYNEQFF.

The gene calls are TRBV19 and TRBJ1-2; D unresolved. Germline assignment: CDR1 LNHDA and CDR2 SQIVND (reference sequence). CDR3 length equals 16 residues. V lost 3 bases and J lost 6, with 20 bases in between. CDR3 in DNA: TGTGCCAGTAGTATTTTTGACGGAAAAGGGCGAGATGGCTACACCTTC. Its translation: CASSIFDGKGRDGYTF. The full variable domain, its missing parts supplied by reference TRBV19 and TRBJ1-2, is DGGITQSPKYLFRKEGQNVTLSCEQNLNHDAMYWYRQDPGQGLRLIYYSQIVNDFQKGDIAEGYSVSREKKESFPLTVTSAQKNPTAFYLCASSIFDGKGRDGYTFGSGTRLTVV.